The entry below gives a single TCR beta chain sequence along with its context. The entry originates in a study of shared clonotypes between healthy human individuals. The protocol was immunoSEQ multiplex PCR, while the TCRdb copy is restricted to in-frame clones and leaves out a portion. The sample records roughly 640,000 clones, roughly 70% being singletons. Germline-derived CDR1 and CDR2 are LNHDA and SQIVND (reference sequence). The CDR3 spans 17 residues. V was trimmed by 0 bases and J by 7 bases, leaving 19 bases between them. This chain connects TRBV19 to TRBJ2-1, with TRBD2 as a possible D gene (6 bases). Sequences were obtained from memory CD4+ T cells sorted from blood. Sample subset: CD45RA-negative fraction. This receptor was identified in a woman aged 25 to 39 in good health. Here the CDR3 DNA reads TGTGCCAGTAGTATAGACCGACTAGTCAGGTTGGGGAATGAGCAGTTCTTC. The encoded protein is CASSIDRLVRLGNEQFF.